Listed here are 31 T cell receptor beta chains from one sample, sequenced in a study of Ad26.COV2.S vaccination and SARS-CoV-2 variants. The protocol was immunoSEQ multiplex PCR, while the TCRdb copy is restricted to in-frame clones and leaves out a portion. The sample carries some 7,000 clones, roughly 89% recorded once. The material was peripheral blood, obtained after recovery from COVID-19. The receptors were sampled from a human donor who had recovered from COVID-19.

A note on this clone: The germline gene is not matched at one end of the junction; a read error may be the cause. V gene TRBV18 combines with J gene TRBJ2-7, with 8 bases fitting TRBD2. The CDR3 sequence is 14 residues long. Per germline, CDR1 KGHSH and CDR2 LQKENI. CDR3 amino acids: CASSPRGGDDEQYF. DNA for the CDR3: TGTGCCAGCTCCCCACGGGGGGGAGATGACGAGCAGTACTTC. Combining the CDR3 with reference TRBV18 and TRBJ2-7 gives the whole variable domain NAGVMQNPRHLVRRRGQEARLRCSPMKGHSHVYWYRQLPEEGLKFMVYLQKENIIDESGMPKERFSAEFPKEGPSILRIQQVVRGDSAAYFCASSPRGGDDEQYFGPGTRLTVT.

The chain links TRBV6-7 to TRBJ1-6; D may be TRBD1 (5 bases). TRBV6-7 is an ORF, with its function uncertain. The CDR3 extends over 12 amino acids. Deletions cut 7 bases from V and 7 bases from J, with 8 bases between. The CDR3 here is CASTRENSPLHF. The CDR3 nucleotides read TGTGCCAGCACCAGGGAGAATTCACCCCTCCACTTT.

This clone was observed a few times. This rearrangement joins TRBV5-1 to TRBJ1-2; D remains ambiguous. The germline CDR1 and CDR2 sequences are SGHRS and YFSETQ. The CDR3 runs to 14 residues. Trimming left V 4 bases short and J 8 bases short, with 18 bases between. The CDR3 protein is CASSTFGDEEGYTF. CDR3 nucleotides: TGCGCCAGCAGCACCTTCGGGGATGAGGAGGGCTACACCTTC.

V usage is TRBV6-2 or TRBV6-3 and J usage is TRBJ2-3; TRBD2 matches at 9 bases. Germline V gene lookup returns CDR1 MNHEY and CDR2 SVGEGT. V shed 2 bases, J shed 2 bases, and the junction held 8 bases outside the gene matches. This CDR3 has 17 residues. CDR3 coding DNA: TGTGCCAGCAGTTACGAGACTAGCGGACTGAACACAGATACGCAGTATTTT. Encoded protein: CASSYETSGLNTDTQYF.

The chain joins TRBV19 to TRBJ2-1; no reliable D call. Germline CDR1 is LNHDA and CDR2 is SQIVND (reference sequence). V dropped 5 bases and J dropped 0 bases, with 11 bases sitting between them. The CDR3 consists of 15 residues. DNA of the CDR3: TGTGCCAGTAGTCCTGAGAGGAGCTCCTACAATGAGCAGTTCTTC. Encoded protein: CASSPERSSYNEQFF.

This clone is medium-sized (0.01 to 0.1%). The J gene is TRBJ1-1, the V gene TRBV28, with unresolved D. This CDR3 is built from 13 residues. From germline, CDR1 is MDHEN and CDR2 SYDVKM. Between the trimmed V and J ends, which lost 8 bases and 2 bases, there was a span of 12 bases. The CDR3 DNA reads TGTGCCAGCCGCCCGCTGGGAAACACTGAAGCTTTCTTT. It specifies CASRPLGNTEAFF.

The gene calls are TRBV18 and TRBJ1-1; D remains unclear. The CDR3 length is 11 residues. Germline assignment: CDR1 KGHSH and CDR2 LQKENI. The V and J ends lost 2 bases and 5 bases respectively, with 3 bases between them. CDR3 DNA sequence: TGTGCCAGCTCACCAGGAACTGAAGCTTTCTTT. This translates into CASSPGTEAFF.

V is TRBV5-5 and J is TRBJ2-7; no definite D call. The CDR3 extends over 13 amino acids. Trimming cost V 0 bases and J 2 bases, with 6 bases left between them. Germline-derived CDR1 and CDR2 are SGHKS and YYEKEE (reference sequence). As DNA, the CDR3 is TGTGCCAGCAGCTTGGAGCCGGCCTACGAGCAGTACTTC. Its protein product is CASSLEPAYEQYF.

The rearrangement joins TRBV5-8 to TRBJ1-1; 7 nucleotides align to TRBD1. CDR1 SGHTS and CDR2 YDEGEE come from the germline V gene. V dropped 2 bases and J dropped 0; count of bases not matched to a gene: 7. This CDR3 is 16 amino acids long. CDR3 sequence (DNA): TGTGCCAGCAGCTTCCAGGGGGTGCTAATGAACACTGAAGCTTTCTTT. It specifies CASSFQGVLMNTEAFF.

V is TRBV4-1 and J is TRBJ2-6; 7 bases are shared with TRBD1. The CDR3 extends over 18 amino acids. With 3 bases clipped from V and 0 bases from J, the junction kept 8 bases outside the gene matches. Germline CDR1 and CDR2: MGHRA and YSYEKL. Here the CDR3 reads CASSQATGALSGANVLTF. The CDR3 bases are TGCGCCAGCAGCCAGGCCACAGGGGCCCTCTCTGGGGCCAACGTCCTGACTTTC.

The genes are TRBV12-3 or TRBV12-4 and TRBJ2-5, with no clear D. The CDR3 is made up of 10 amino acids. V lost 5 bases, J lost 5 bases, and 3 bases lay in between. The CDR3 loop is CASSRETQYF. The DNA of the CDR3 is TGTGCCAGCAGTCGGGAGACCCAGTACTTC.

J is TRBJ1-1 and V is TRBV27, with 9 bases fitting TRBD1. This CDR3 has 15 residues. Germline assignment: CDR1 MNHEY and CDR2 SMNVEV (reference sequence). Trimming took 5 bases from V and 0 from J; bases not matched to a gene: 4. For the CDR3, the DNA is TGTGCCAGCAGTCCCTGGACAGGGGTGAACACTGAAGCTTTCTTT. Protein: CASSPWTGVNTEAFF.

This chain links TRBV6-2 or TRBV6-3 with TRBJ2-7; 10 positions agree with TRBD1. Per germline, CDR1 MNHEY and CDR2 SVGEGT. This CDR3 is 15 amino acids long. Trimming at V came to 5 bases and at J to 2 bases, leaving 6 bases not matched to a gene. In DNA, the CDR3 is TGTGCCAGCAGTCCCGCCGGGACAGGGGCCTACGAGCAGTACTTC. This gives the protein CASSPAGTGAYEQYF.

The table lists this clone with a count of one. This rearrangement joins TRBV19 to TRBJ1-1; possibly TRBD1 for D (5 bases). Trimming shortened V by 3 bases and J by 0 bases, and 17 bases separated the two germline ends. This CDR3 region has 17 residues. Germline V gene lookup returns CDR1 LNHDA and CDR2 SQIVND (reference sequence). CDR3 DNA: TGTGCCAGTAGTATTTACCGCACAGGTACGGTGAACACTGAAGCTTTCTTT. Translating gives CASSIYRTGTVNTEAFF.

This rearrangement joins TRBV19 to TRBJ1-2; D unresolved. Looked up from germline, CDR1 is LNHDA and CDR2 is SQIVND (reference sequence). Trimming removed 4 bases at V and 4 bases at J, with 7 bases between. This CDR3 has 12 residues. The CDR3 here is CASSRGGYGYTF. The CDR3 DNA follows: TGTGCCAGTAGTAGGGGAGGCTATGGCTACACCTTC.

The rearrangement joins TRBV6-5 to TRBJ1-5; D uncertain. The germline V gene has CDR1 MNHEY and CDR2 SVGAGI. V dropped 8 bases and J dropped 2 bases, with 7 bases sitting between them. The CDR3 is 12 residues long. The CDR3 DNA reads TGTGCCAGCTTAGTGGGCAATCAGCCCCAGCATTTT. It codes for CASLVGNQPQHF.

The chain couples TRBV6-5 to TRBJ2-3; 10 bases match TRBD2. The V and J ends lost 6 bases and 6 bases, in that order; junction bases with no gene match: 6. The germline V gene has CDR1 MNHEY and CDR2 SVGAGI. The CDR3 extends over 14 amino acids. CDR3 amino acids: CASSVAGGRDTQYF. CDR3 DNA sequence: TGTGCCAGCAGCGTAGCGGGGGGCAGGGATACGCAGTATTTT.

The V gene is TRBV9, the J gene TRBJ2-7; 7 nucleotides agree with TRBD2. V lost 3 bases, J lost 3 bases, and 6 bases stayed unmatched. Germline-derived CDR1 and CDR2 are SGDLS and YYNGEE. The CDR3 is 14 amino acids. The CDR3 reads CASSGGPGGYEQYF. The CDR3 DNA follows: TGTGCCAGCAGCGGGGGCCCGGGGGGCTACGAGCAGTACTTC.

The gene calls are TRBV6-5 and TRBJ1-3; D remains ambiguous. Trimming pared 2 bases from V and 2 bases from J, leaving 10 bases between. Germline V gives CDR1 MNHEY, CDR2 SVGAGI. This CDR3 contains 15 residues. This chain's CDR3 is CASSYEGRTGNTIYF. Here the CDR3 DNA reads TGTGCCAGCAGTTACGAGGGAAGGACTGGAAACACCATATATTTT.

This clone has only one observation. This rearrangement joins TRBV28 to TRBJ2-7; 10 bases match TRBD2. The CDR3 spans 14 residues. V lost 6 bases to trimming and J lost 7 bases; unmatched junction nucleotides: 9. Germline lookup yields CDR1 MDHEN and CDR2 SYDVKM. CDR3 amino acids: CASSVLAGAGEQYF. The CDR3 coding sequence is TGTGCCAGCAGCGTTCTAGCGGGAGCTGGTGAGCAGTACTTC.

This chain connects TRBV4-3 to TRBJ2-2, with D unresolved. This CDR3 is built from 15 residues. Germline values: CDR1 LGHNA, CDR2 YSLEER. The germline V and J ends were trimmed by 0 bases and 5 bases, with 10 bases remaining between them. CDR3: CASSQDRGLTGELFF. DNA of the CDR3: TGCGCCAGCAGCCAAGATAGAGGCCTAACCGGGGAGCTGTTTTTT.

V is TRBV5-4 and J is TRBJ1-1; possibly TRBD1 for D (5 bases). Germline V gene data show CDR1 as SGHNT and CDR2 as YYREEE (reference sequence). The V end was cut by 0 bases, the J end by 4 bases, with 10 bases between. The CDR3 covers 14 residues. The CDR3 DNA reads as TGTGCCAGCAGCTTGGGACAGATTGTCACTGAAGCTTTCTTT. Amino acids: CASSLGQIVTEAFF. Full variable domain (rest looked up from reference TRBV5-4 and TRBJ1-1): ETGVTQSPTHLIKTRGQQVTLRCSSQSGHNTVSWYQQALGQGPQFIFQYYREEENGRGNFPPRFSGLQFPNYSSELNVNALELDDSALYLCASSLGQIVTEAFFGQGTRLTVV.

The rearrangement links TRBV3-1 (or the pseudogene TRBV3-2) to TRBJ2-7; 9 bases are a match to TRBD1. The length of the CDR3 is 15 residues. The germline V gene encodes CDR1 LGHDT and CDR2 YNNKEL (reference sequence). V was clipped by 4 bases and J by 0 bases; unmatched bases: 4. The DNA for the CDR3 is TGTGCCAGCAGCCCTCTGACAGGGGGCTCCTACGAGCAGTACTTC. Amino acid sequence: CASSPLTGGSYEQYF.

The CDR3 reads CASSLNVESEQFF. Here the CDR3 DNA reads TGCGCCAGCAGCCTTAACGTGGAGTCTGAGCAGTTCTTC. The V and J genes are TRBV4-3 and TRBJ2-1; D call uncertain. Germline V gene data show CDR1 as LGHNA and CDR2 as YSLEER. With 4 bases removed from V and 9 bases from J, the gap between germline ends came to 13 bases. This CDR3 has 13 residues.

V gene TRBV7-9 combines with J gene TRBJ1-1; D unresolved. The ends were cut back, 0 bases at V and 7 bases at J, with 9 bases in the middle. From germline, CDR1 is SEHNR and CDR2 FQNEAQ (reference sequence). CDR3 size: 13 residues. The CDR3, as DNA: TGTGCCAGCAGCTTAGCAGTGGGGATTGAAGCTTTCTTT. Translating it yields CASSLAVGIEAFF.

This sequence joins TRBV28 and TRBJ2-2; D is perhaps TRBD2 (5 bases). V gave up 8 bases and J gave up 8 bases, with 6 bases separating them. The V gene's germline CDR1 is MDHEN and CDR2 SYDVKM. This CDR3 has 10 amino acids. The CDR3 here is CASQRGELFF. The CDR3 nucleotides are TGTGCCAGCCAGCGGGGGGAGCTGTTTTTT.

The rearrangement joins TRBV14 to TRBJ1-6, with D perhaps TRBD1 (6 bases). Germline CDR1 and CDR2: SGHDN and FVKESK. V lost 3 bases and J lost 9, with 15 bases in between. The length of the CDR3 is 15 residues. CDR3 sequence (DNA): TGTGCCAGCAGCCAGGATCCGGGGGCTGGTTCACCCCTCCACTTT. The encoded protein is CASSQDPGAGSPLHF.

This clone has only a few counts. The CDR3 protein is CASNYGDRAYEQYF. The CDR3 nucleotides are TGTGCCAGCAACTACGGGGACAGGGCCTACGAGCAGTACTTC. The chain couples TRBV6-6 to TRBJ2-7, with TRBD1 matching 9 bases. There are 14 residues in the CDR3. Germline loops: CDR1 MNHNY, CDR2 SVGAGI (reference sequence). V dropped 7 bases and J dropped 2; count of bases not matched to a gene: 6.

The chain links TRBV11-2 to TRBJ2-3, with D possibly TRBD2 on 5 matching bases. Germline CDR1 reads SGHAT; CDR2 reads FQNNGV. The CDR3 runs to 15 residues. V lost 6 bases and J 2 bases, leaving 15 bases between the germline ends. As DNA, the CDR3 is TGTGCCAGCAGTACTACGGGGTCCCCCACAGATACGCAGTATTTT. It codes for CASSTTGSPTDTQYF.

The rearrangement joins TRBV11-2 to TRBJ2-1; D is uncertain. V was trimmed by 2 bases and J by 8 bases, leaving 7 bases between them. The germline CDR1 and CDR2 sequences are SGHAT and FQNNGV. This CDR3 is built from 12 residues. Here the CDR3 reads CASSLTTHEQFF. The CDR3 nucleotides are TGTGCCAGCAGCTTAACGACCCATGAGCAGTTCTTC.

The rearrangement joins TRBV5-4 to TRBJ2-1; unclear D gene. Trimming cost V 0 bases and J 9 bases, with 10 bases left between them. From germline, CDR1 is SGHNT and CDR2 YYREEE (reference sequence). The CDR3 is 13 residues long. CDR3 DNA sequence: TGTGCCAGCAGCTTGGACAGAGAAGGTGAGCAGTTCTTC. Translating it yields CASSLDREGEQFF.